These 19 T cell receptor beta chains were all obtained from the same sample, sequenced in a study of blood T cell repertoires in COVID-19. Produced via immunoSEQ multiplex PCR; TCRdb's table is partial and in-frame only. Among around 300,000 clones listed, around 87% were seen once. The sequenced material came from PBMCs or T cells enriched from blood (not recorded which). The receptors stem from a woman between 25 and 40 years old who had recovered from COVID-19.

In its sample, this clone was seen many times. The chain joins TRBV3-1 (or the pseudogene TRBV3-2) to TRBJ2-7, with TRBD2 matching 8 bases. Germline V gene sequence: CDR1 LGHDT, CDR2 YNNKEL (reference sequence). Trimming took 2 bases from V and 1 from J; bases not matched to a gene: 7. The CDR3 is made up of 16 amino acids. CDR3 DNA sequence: TGTGCCAGCAGCCAATCCAGCGGGGGCCATTCCTACGAGCAGTACTTC. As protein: CASSQSSGGHSYEQYF.

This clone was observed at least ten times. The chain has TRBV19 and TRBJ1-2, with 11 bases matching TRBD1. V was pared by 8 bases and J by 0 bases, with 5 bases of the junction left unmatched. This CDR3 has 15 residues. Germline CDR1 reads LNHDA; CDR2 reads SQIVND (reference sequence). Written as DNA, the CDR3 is TGTGCCAGTGAGCCGGGACAGGGGGCTAACTATGGCTACACCTTC. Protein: CASEPGQGANYGYTF.

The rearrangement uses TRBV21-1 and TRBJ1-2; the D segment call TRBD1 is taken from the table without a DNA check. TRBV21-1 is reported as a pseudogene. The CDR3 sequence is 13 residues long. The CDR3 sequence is CASSKTGGYGYTF. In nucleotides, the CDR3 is TGTGCCAGCAGCAAAACAGGGGGATATGGCTACACCTTC.

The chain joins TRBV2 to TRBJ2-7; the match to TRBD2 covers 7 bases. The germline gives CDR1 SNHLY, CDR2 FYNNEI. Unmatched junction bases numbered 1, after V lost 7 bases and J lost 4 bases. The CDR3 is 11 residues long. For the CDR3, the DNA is TGTGCCAGCAAGGGAGGGTACGAGCAGTACTTC. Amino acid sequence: CASKGGYEQYF.

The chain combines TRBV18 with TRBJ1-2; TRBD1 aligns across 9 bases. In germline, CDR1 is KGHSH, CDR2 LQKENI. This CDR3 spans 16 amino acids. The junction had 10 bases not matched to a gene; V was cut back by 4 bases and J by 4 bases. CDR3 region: CASSRFNRGPGYGYTF. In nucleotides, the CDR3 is TGTGCCAGCTCACGATTTAACAGGGGGCCAGGCTATGGCTACACCTTC.

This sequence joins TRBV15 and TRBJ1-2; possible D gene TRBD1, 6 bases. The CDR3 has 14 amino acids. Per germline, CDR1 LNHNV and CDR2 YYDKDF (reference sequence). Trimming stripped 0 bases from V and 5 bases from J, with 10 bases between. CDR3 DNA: TGTGCCACCAGCAGAGATAGGACAGAGTATGGCTACACCTTC. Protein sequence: CATSRDRTEYGYTF.

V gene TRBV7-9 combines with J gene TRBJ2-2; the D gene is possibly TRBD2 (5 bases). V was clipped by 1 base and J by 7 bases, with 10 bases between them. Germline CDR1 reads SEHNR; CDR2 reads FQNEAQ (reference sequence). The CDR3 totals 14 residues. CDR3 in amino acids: CASSLGGSGGELFF. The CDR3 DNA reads TGTGCCAGCAGCTTAGGAGGGTCAGGCGGGGAGCTGTTTTTT.

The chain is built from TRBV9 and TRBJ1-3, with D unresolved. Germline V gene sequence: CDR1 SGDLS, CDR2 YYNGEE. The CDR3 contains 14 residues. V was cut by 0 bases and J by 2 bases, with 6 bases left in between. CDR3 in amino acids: CASSVDLTGNTIYF. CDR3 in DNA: TGTGCCAGCAGCGTAGACTTGACTGGAAACACCATATATTTT.

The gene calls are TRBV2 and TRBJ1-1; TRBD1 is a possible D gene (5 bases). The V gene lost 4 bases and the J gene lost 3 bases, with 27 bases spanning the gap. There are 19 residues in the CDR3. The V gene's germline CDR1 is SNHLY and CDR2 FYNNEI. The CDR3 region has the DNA TGTGCCAGCAGTGGGCTTTGGCAGGGAACATGGTATCGACACACTGAAGCTTTCTTT. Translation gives CASSGLWQGTWYRHTEAFF.

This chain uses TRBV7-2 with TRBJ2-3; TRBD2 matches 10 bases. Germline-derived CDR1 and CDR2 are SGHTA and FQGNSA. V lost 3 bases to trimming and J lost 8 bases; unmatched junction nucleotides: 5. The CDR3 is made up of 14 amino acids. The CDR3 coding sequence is TGTGCCAGCAGCTTGGAACTAGCGGGATCTACGCAGTATTTT. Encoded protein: CASSLELAGSTQYF.

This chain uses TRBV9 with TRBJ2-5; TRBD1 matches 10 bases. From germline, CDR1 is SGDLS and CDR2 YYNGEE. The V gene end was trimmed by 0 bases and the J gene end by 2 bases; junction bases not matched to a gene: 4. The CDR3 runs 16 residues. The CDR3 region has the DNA TGTGCCAGCAGCGTAGCGGGACAGGGGAGACAAGAGACCCAGTACTTC. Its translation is CASSVAGQGRQETQYF.

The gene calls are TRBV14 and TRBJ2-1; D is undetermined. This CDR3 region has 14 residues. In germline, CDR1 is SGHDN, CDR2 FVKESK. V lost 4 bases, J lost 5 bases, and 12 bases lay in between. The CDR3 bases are TGTGCCAGCAGCCCTACCTCTATCCACAATGAGCAGTTCTTC. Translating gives CASSPTSIHNEQFF.

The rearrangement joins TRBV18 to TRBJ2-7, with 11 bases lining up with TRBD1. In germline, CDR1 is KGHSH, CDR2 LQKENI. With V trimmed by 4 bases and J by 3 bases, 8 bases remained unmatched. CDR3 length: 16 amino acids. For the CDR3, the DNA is TGTGCCAGCTCACTCAAGACCGGGACAGGGGGCTACGAGCAGTACTTC. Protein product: CASSLKTGTGGYEQYF.

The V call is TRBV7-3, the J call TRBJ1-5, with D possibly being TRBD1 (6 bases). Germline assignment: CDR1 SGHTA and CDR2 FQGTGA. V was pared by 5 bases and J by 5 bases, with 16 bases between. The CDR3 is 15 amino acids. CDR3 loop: CASSPSRGGYQPQHF. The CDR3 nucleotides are TGTGCCAGCAGCCCAAGCCGTGGGGGCTATCAGCCCCAGCATTTT.

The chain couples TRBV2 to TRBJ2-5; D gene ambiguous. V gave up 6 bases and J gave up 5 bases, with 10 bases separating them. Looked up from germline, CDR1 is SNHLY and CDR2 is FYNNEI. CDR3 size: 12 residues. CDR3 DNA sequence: TGTGCCAGCAGCCCTTCCGGGGAGACCCAGTACTTC. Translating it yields CASSPSGETQYF. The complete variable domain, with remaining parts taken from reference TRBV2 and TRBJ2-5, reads EPEVTQTPSHQVTQMGQEVILRCVPISNHLYFYWYRQILGQKVEFLVSFYNNEISEKSEIFDDQFSVERPDGSNFTLKIRSTKLEDSAMYFCASSPSGETQYFGPGTRLLVL.

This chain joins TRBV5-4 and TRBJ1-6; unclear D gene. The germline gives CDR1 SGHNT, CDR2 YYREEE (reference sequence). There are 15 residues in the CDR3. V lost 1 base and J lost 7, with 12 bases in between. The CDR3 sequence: CASSLLPGPNSPLHF. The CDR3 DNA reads TGTGCCAGCAGCTTGCTGCCAGGCCCGAATTCACCCCTCCACTTT.

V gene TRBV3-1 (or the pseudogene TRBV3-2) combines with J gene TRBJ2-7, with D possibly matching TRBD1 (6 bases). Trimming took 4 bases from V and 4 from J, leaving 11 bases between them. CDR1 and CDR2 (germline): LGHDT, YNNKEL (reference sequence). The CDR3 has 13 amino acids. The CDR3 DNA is TGTGCCAGCAGCCGGGACATCGATTACGAGCAGTACTTC. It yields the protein CASSRDIDYEQYF.

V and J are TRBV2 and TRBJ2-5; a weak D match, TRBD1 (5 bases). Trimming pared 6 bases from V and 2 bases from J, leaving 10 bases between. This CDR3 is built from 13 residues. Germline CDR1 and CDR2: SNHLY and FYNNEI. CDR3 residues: CASSGDRQETQYF. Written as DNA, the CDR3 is TGTGCCAGCAGCGGTGACAGACAAGAGACCCAGTACTTC.

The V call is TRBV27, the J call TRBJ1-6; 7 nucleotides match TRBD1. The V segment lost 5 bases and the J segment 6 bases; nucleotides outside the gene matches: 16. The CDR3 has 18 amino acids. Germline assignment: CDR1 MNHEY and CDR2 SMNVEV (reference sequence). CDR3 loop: CASSPGTVRLVRNSPLHF. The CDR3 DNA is TGTGCCAGCAGTCCTGGGACAGTCCGTCTCGTTCGTAATTCACCCCTCCACTTT.